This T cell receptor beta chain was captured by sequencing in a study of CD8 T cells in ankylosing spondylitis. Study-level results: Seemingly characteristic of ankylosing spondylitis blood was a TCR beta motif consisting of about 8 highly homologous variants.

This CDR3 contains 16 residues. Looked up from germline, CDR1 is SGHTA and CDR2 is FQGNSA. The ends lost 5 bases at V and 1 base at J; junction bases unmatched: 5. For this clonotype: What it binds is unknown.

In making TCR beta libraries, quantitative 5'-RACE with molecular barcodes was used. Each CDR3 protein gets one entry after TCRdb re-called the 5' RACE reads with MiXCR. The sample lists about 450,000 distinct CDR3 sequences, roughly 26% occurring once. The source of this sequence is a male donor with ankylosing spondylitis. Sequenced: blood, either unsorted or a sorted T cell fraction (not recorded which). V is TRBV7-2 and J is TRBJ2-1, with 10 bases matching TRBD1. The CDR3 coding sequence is TGTGCCAGCAGCCATCGGACAGGGGGTTCCTACAATGAGCAGTTCTTC. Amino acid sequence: CASSHRTGGSYNEQFF.